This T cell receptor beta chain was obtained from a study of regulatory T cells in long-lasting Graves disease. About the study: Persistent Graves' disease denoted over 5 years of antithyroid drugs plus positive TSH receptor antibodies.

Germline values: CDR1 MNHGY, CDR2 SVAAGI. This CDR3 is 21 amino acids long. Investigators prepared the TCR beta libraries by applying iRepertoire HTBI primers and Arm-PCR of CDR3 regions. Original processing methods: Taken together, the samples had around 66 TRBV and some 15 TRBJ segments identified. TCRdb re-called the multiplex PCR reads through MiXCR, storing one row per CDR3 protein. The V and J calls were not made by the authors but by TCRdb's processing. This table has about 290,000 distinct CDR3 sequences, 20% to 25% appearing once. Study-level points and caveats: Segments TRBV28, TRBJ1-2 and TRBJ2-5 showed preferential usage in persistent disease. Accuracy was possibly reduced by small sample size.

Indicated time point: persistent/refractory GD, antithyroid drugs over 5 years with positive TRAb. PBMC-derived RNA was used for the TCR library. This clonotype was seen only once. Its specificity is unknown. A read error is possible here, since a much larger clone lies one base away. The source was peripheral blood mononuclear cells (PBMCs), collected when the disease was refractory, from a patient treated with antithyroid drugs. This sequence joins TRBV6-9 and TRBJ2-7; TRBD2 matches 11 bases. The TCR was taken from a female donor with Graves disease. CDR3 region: CAGSYSPRLGQTSGMFYEQYF. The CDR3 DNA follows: TGTGCCGGCAGTTACTCACCGCGTTTAGGCCAGACTAGCGGGATGTTCTACGAGCAGTACTTC.